This T cell receptor (beta chain) is from a study of blood T cell repertoires in COVID-19. Looking at the study overall: COVID-19 samples from acute and convalescent phases originated in the United States, Italy and Spain. T cells, B-cell-depleted T cells, or PBMCs supplied cDNA or gDNA.

Germline V gene data show CDR1 as SGHNT and CDR2 as YENEEA. V dropped 2 bases and J dropped 3; count of bases not matched to a gene: 5. The CDR3 runs to 16 residues. In the authors' workflow: Reference gene primer amplification in the assay estimated nucleated cell counts. The method was immunoSEQ multiplex PCR; TCRdb's version includes in-frame clones alone and lacks a portion of them. V, J and clone size are taken as reported in that table, and D and trimming were inferred from the DNA itself. The top ten hold approximately 5.5% of the sample, which has roughly 190,000 clones, around nine tenths seen once.

The sequencing input was peripheral blood. V and J are TRBV11-3 and TRBJ2-3; TRBD2 matches at 10 bases. This receptor was obtained from a man in his forties with active or convalescent COVID-19. The CDR3 region has the DNA TGTGCCAGCAGCTTAAGGCTAGCGGGAGTAACAGATACGCAGTATTTT. This gives the protein CASSLRLAGVTDTQYF.